These T cell receptor beta chains were read from a single sample in a study of T cells in Graves' hyperthyroidism and ophthalmopathy. TCRdb processed the multiplex PCR reads anew with MiXCR; each CDR3 protein has one entry. The sample has 450,000 to 700,000 distinct CDR3 sequences, 40% to 55% seen once; the top ten hold around 7.7%. Sequencing was carried out using peripheral blood or thyroid tissue (not recorded which). These receptor sequences come from a woman under 30 with Graves' hyperthyroidism. Each CDR3 is given with its conserved first and last residue. D genes are given only for firm matches. Clone sizes are given selectively: once, few, many, or a class where the clone is expanded.

clone size: many
D gene: .
V gene: TRBV24-1
J gene: TRBJ1-2
CDR3 protein: CATSDLWGGYTF
CDR3 DNA: TGTGCCACCAGTGATTTGTGGGGCGGCTACACCTTC

clone size: .
D gene: .
V gene: TRBV24-1
J gene: TRBJ2-5
CDR3 protein: CATSDFTARYQETQYF
CDR3 DNA: TGTGCCACCAGTGATTTTACAGCCCGATACCAAGAGACCCAGTACTTC

clone size: many
D gene: .
V gene: TRBV12-3/TRBV12-4
J gene: TRBJ2-5
CDR3 protein: CASPPGGEETQYF
CDR3 DNA: TGTGCCAGCCCCCCGGGTGGAGAAGAGACCCAGTACTTC

clone size: .
D gene: TRBD2
V gene: TRBV2
J gene: TRBJ2-3
CDR3 protein: CASSNLAADTQYF
CDR3 DNA: TGTGCCAGCAGCAACCTAGCGGCAGATACGCAGTATTTT

clone size: many
D gene: .
V gene: TRBV29-1
J gene: TRBJ1-2
CDR3 protein: CSVEGGPNYGYTF
CDR3 DNA: TGCAGCGTCGAGGGGGGACCGAACTATGGCTACACCTTC

clone size: .
D gene: .
V gene: TRBV7-6
J gene: TRBJ2-5
CDR3 protein: CASSRASRETQYF
CDR3 DNA: TGTGCCAGCAGCAGGGCTAGTCGAGAGACCCAGTACTTC

clone size: many
D gene: .
V gene: TRBV7-2
J gene: TRBJ2-5
CDR3 protein: CASSWGSETQYF
CDR3 DNA: TGTGCCAGCAGCTGGGGATCCGAGACCCAGTACTTC

clone size: .
D gene: TRBD1
V gene: TRBV24-1
J gene: TRBJ2-5
CDR3 protein: CATSQKLGTEQETQYF
CDR3 DNA: TGTGCCACCAGTCAAAAACTAGGGACAGAACAAGAGACCCAGTACTTC

clone size: many
D gene: .
V gene: TRBV5-5
J gene: TRBJ1-5
CDR3 protein: CASSGDRSRDQPQHF
CDR3 DNA: TGTGCCAGCAGCGGGGACCGCTCGAGGGATCAGCCCCAGCATTTT

clone size: .
D gene: .
V gene: TRBV4-1
J gene: TRBJ2-2
CDR3 protein: CASSQDNRELFF
CDR3 DNA: TGCGCCAGCAGCCAAGACAACAGGGAGCTGTTTTTT

clone size: many
D gene: TRBD1
V gene: TRBV27
J gene: TRBJ1-1
CDR3 protein: CASKGTGMEAFF
CDR3 DNA: TGTGCCAGCAAAGGGACAGGGATGGAGGCTTTCTTT

clone size: .
D gene: TRBD2
V gene: TRBV7-3
J gene: TRBJ2-1
CDR3 protein: CASSSLAGGPNEQFF
CDR3 DNA: TGTGCCAGCAGCTCGTTAGCGGGAGGGCCGAATGAGCAGTTCTTC

clone size: many
D gene: TRBD2
V gene: TRBV29-1
J gene: TRBJ2-7
CDR3 protein: CSVSGTSPYEQYF
CDR3 DNA: TGCAGCGTTTCCGGGACTAGCCCCTACGAGCAGTACTTC

clone size: many
D gene: .
V gene: TRBV27
J gene: TRBJ2-7
CDR3 protein: CASSQILGELEQYF
CDR3 DNA: TGTGCCAGCAGCCAGATCCTAGGAGAACTAGAGCAGTACTTC

clone size: .
D gene: TRBD2
V gene: TRBV7-2
J gene: TRBJ2-1
CDR3 protein: CASSFSGGRYNEQFF
CDR3 DNA: TGTGCCAGCAGCTTTAGCGGGGGACGCTACAATGAGCAGTTCTTC

clone size: many
D gene: .
V gene: TRBV6-5
J gene: TRBJ2-7
CDR3 protein: CASSPGGRTYEQYF
CDR3 DNA: TGTGCCAGCAGCCCCGGGGGGCGGACCTACGAGCAGTACTTC

clone size: once
D gene: .
V gene: TRBV5-1
J gene: TRBJ1-4
CDR3 protein: CAPTAPGERTDATNEKLFF
CDR3 DNA: TGCGCCCCCACGGCCCCGGGGGAGCGGACGGACGCAACTAATGAAAAACTGTTTTTT

clone size: many
D gene: .
V gene: TRBV9
J gene: TRBJ2-5
CDR3 protein: CASSAHRGYVSQETQYF
CDR3 DNA: TGTGCCAGCAGCGCCCACCGGGGTTACGTATCCCAAGAGACCCAGTACTTC

clone size: many
D gene: TRBD1
V gene: TRBV11-3
J gene: TRBJ1-6
CDR3 protein: CASSLGTGVTSPLHF
CDR3 DNA: TGTGCCAGCAGCTTAGGAACAGGGGTAACTTCACCCCTCCACTTT

clone size: few
D gene: .
V gene: TRBV5-1
J gene: TRBJ1-3
CDR3 protein: CASSVVLGNTIYF
CDR3 DNA: TGCGCCAGCAGCGTGGTCTTGGGAAACACCATATATTTT

clone size: many
D gene: .
V gene: TRBV7-2
J gene: TRBJ1-4
CDR3 protein: CASSSAIDPLGGRTNEKLFF
CDR3 DNA: TGTGCCAGCAGCTCCGCTATAGATCCCCTGGGAGGACGGACTAATGAAAAACTGTTTTTT

clone size: .
D gene: .
V gene: TRBV24-1
J gene: TRBJ2-1
CDR3 protein: CATRSGYYNEQFF
CDR3 DNA: TGTGCCACCAGGTCGGGTTACTACAATGAGCAGTTCTTC

clone size: .
D gene: TRBD2
V gene: TRBV20-1
J gene: TRBJ2-7
CDR3 protein: CSAPGTSGAAYEQYF
CDR3 DNA: TGCAGTGCTCCGGGGACTAGCGGGGCCGCCTACGAGCAGTACTTC

clone size: .
D gene: TRBD1
V gene: TRBV18
J gene: TRBJ2-7
CDR3 protein: CASSGQGGDEQYF
CDR3 DNA: TGTGCCAGCTCAGGACAGGGTGGCGACGAGCAGTACTTC

clone size: once
D gene: .
V gene: TRBV10-3
J gene: TRBJ1-4
CDR3 protein: CAISGAGQGNEKLFF
CDR3 DNA: TGTGCCATCAGTGGGGCCGGGCAGGGTAACGAAAAACTGTTTTTT

clone size: .
D gene: .
V gene: TRBV7-9
J gene: TRBJ1-1
CDR3 protein: CASSLLNIEAFF
CDR3 DNA: TGTGCCAGCAGTTTATTGAACATTGAAGCTTTCTTT

clone size: many
D gene: .
V gene: TRBV20-1
J gene: TRBJ1-5
CDR3 protein: CSAKGDFNQPQHF
CDR3 DNA: TGCAGTGCTAAGGGGGATTTCAATCAGCCCCAGCATTTT

clone size: few
D gene: TRBD1
V gene: TRBV7-6
J gene: TRBJ2-1
CDR3 protein: CASSSGQGYGYEQFF
CDR3 DNA: TGTGCCAGCAGCTCAGGACAGGGGTATGGTTATGAGCAGTTCTTC

clone size: many
D gene: TRBD1
V gene: TRBV10-3
J gene: TRBJ1-4
CDR3 protein: CAISEGQAGREKLFF
CDR3 DNA: TGTGCCATCAGTGAGGGACAGGCGGGAAGGGAAAAACTGTTTTTT

clone size: many
D gene: .
V gene: TRBV4-1
J gene: TRBJ1-1
CDR3 protein: CASSQEGGRLKTEAFF
CDR3 DNA: TGCGCCAGCAGCCAAGAAGGAGGCAGGTTAAAAACTGAAGCTTTCTTT

clone size: once
D gene: .
V gene: TRBV13
J gene: TRBJ2-1
CDR3 protein: CASSLRRDLNYNEQFF
CDR3 DNA: TGTGCCAGCAGCTTACGGCGCGACCTCAACTACAATGAGCAGTTCTTC

clone size: many
D gene: TRBD1
V gene: TRBV7-2
J gene: TRBJ2-7
CDR3 protein: CASSPGQGGYYEQYF
CDR3 DNA: TGTGCCAGCAGCCCAGGACAGGGAGGCTACTACGAGCAGTACTTC

clone size: many
D gene: .
V gene: TRBV6-2/TRBV6-3
J gene: TRBJ2-7
CDR3 protein: CASSSPALGEADEQYF
CDR3 DNA: TGTGCCAGCAGTTCACCAGCCCTAGGGGAGGCTGACGAGCAGTACTTC

clone size: few
D gene: .
V gene: TRBV10-3
J gene: TRBJ1-3
CDR3 protein: CAISGAGNTIYF
CDR3 DNA: TGTGCCATCAGTGGGGCCGGGAACACCATATATTTT

clone size: .
D gene: .
V gene: TRBV29-1
J gene: TRBJ2-2
CDR3 protein: CSVDQKVDTGELFF
CDR3 DNA: TGCAGCGTTGACCAGAAGGTGGACACCGGGGAGCTGTTTTTT

clone size: many
D gene: .
V gene: TRBV7-2
J gene: TRBJ2-5
CDR3 protein: CASSLGLQQETQYF
CDR3 DNA: TGTGCCAGCAGCTTAGGACTTCAACAAGAGACCCAGTACTTC

clone size: many
D gene: TRBD1
V gene: TRBV7-9
J gene: TRBJ1-2
CDR3 protein: CASSPNRGSYGYTF
CDR3 DNA: TGTGCCAGCAGTCCCAACAGGGGAAGCTATGGCTACACCTTC

clone size: many
D gene: .
V gene: TRBV5-1
J gene: TRBJ1-1
CDR3 protein: CASSFSGGTEAFF
CDR3 DNA: TGCGCCAGCAGCTTTTCGGGGGGGACTGAAGCTTTCTTT

clone size: many
D gene: TRBD1
V gene: TRBV20-1
J gene: TRBJ1-4
CDR3 protein: CSALDRGGEKLFF
CDR3 DNA: TGCAGTGCTCTGGACAGGGGCGGTGAAAAACTGTTTTTT

clone size: .
D gene: .
V gene: TRBV13
J gene: TRBJ1-2
CDR3 protein: CASSLSTQGRSYGYTF
CDR3 DNA: TGTGCCAGCAGCTTATCGACACAGGGCAGGAGCTATGGCTACACCTTC

clone size: .
D gene: .
V gene: TRBV24-1
J gene: TRBJ1-4
CDR3 protein: CATSGLQDTGEKLFF
CDR3 DNA: TGTGCCACCAGTGGTCTACAGGACACCGGGGAAAAACTGTTTTTT

clone size: .
D gene: .
V gene: TRBV7-9
J gene: TRBJ2-7
CDR3 protein: CASSRHAYEQYF
CDR3 DNA: TGTGCCAGCAGTCGCCATGCCTACGAGCAGTACTTC

clone size: .
D gene: TRBD2
V gene: TRBV7-2
J gene: TRBJ2-7
CDR3 protein: CASRLGLAGLEQYF
CDR3 DNA: TGTGCCAGCCGTCTGGGACTAGCGGGACTTGAGCAGTACTTC

clone size: .
D gene: .
V gene: TRBV29-1
J gene: TRBJ2-7
CDR3 protein: CSVESRDRNSYEQYF
CDR3 DNA: TGCAGCGTTGAATCGCGGGACAGAAACTCCTACGAGCAGTACTTC

clone size: many
D gene: TRBD2
V gene: TRBV9
J gene: TRBJ2-7
CDR3 protein: CASSVGAGGSREQYF
CDR3 DNA: TGTGCCAGCAGCGTAGGAGCGGGAGGTTCGCGGGAGCAGTACTTC

clone size: many
D gene: .
V gene: TRBV14
J gene: TRBJ2-7
CDR3 protein: CASSHTQLEQYF
CDR3 DNA: TGTGCCAGCAGCCATACACAACTCGAGCAGTACTTC

clone size: .
D gene: .
V gene: TRBV29-1
J gene: TRBJ1-1
CDR3 protein: CSEEGASRNTEAFF
CDR3 DNA: TGCAGTGAAGAAGGGGCAAGTAGGAACACTGAAGCTTTCTTT

clone size: .
D gene: .
V gene: TRBV2
J gene: TRBJ2-6
CDR3 protein: CASKEGDRANVLTF
CDR3 DNA: TGTGCCAGCAAAGAGGGGGACAGGGCCAACGTCCTGACTTTC

clone size: .
D gene: .
V gene: TRBV2
J gene: TRBJ1-2
CDR3 protein: CASEEDNGGYTF
CDR3 DNA: TGTGCCAGCGAGGAAGACAATGGCGGCTACACCTTC

clone size: many
D gene: .
V gene: TRBV20-1
J gene: TRBJ1-4
CDR3 protein: CSALGTATNEKLFF
CDR3 DNA: TGCAGTGCTCTAGGGACCGCAACTAATGAAAAACTGTTTTTT

clone size: .
D gene: .
V gene: TRBV29-1
J gene: TRBJ1-6
CDR3 protein: CSVGDSHNSPLHF
CDR3 DNA: TGCAGCGTTGGTGACAGTCATAATTCACCCCTCCACTTT

clone size: .
D gene: TRBD1
V gene: TRBV20-1
J gene: TRBJ1-5
CDR3 protein: CSARESGTDHF
CDR3 DNA: TGCAGTGCTAGAGAAAGCGGGACAGATCATTTT

clone size: once
D gene: TRBD1
V gene: TRBV20-1
J gene: TRBJ2-5
CDR3 protein: CSASSPRGQGLETQYF
CDR3 DNA: TGCAGTGCCAGCAGTCCGAGGGGACAGGGCTTAGAGACCCAGTACTTC

clone size: .
D gene: TRBD2
V gene: TRBV15
J gene: TRBJ2-5
CDR3 protein: CATVRSGIETRYF
CDR3 DNA: TGTGCCACCGTACGGAGCGGGATTGAGACCCGGTACTTC

clone size: .
D gene: .
V gene: TRBV20-1
J gene: TRBJ2-5
CDR3 protein: CSAREGGTSSETQYF
CDR3 DNA: TGCAGTGCTAGAGAAGGGGGTACTAGTAGCGAGACCCAGTACTTC

clone size: .
D gene: .
V gene: TRBV2
J gene: TRBJ2-6
CDR3 protein: CASSGQGGSPLHFGSSGANVLTF
CDR3 DNA: .

clone size: .
D gene: TRBD2
V gene: TRBV29-1
J gene: TRBJ2-1
CDR3 protein: CSAWTSGRFNEQFF
CDR3 DNA: TGCAGCGCCTGGACTAGCGGGAGATTTAATGAGCAGTTCTTC

clone size: many
D gene: TRBD1
V gene: TRBV25-1
J gene: TRBJ1-2
CDR3 protein: CASSAYRGNYGYTF
CDR3 DNA: TGTGCCAGCAGTGCCTACAGGGGCAACTATGGCTACACCTTC